The 24 T cell receptor beta chains reported below all come from one sample, sequenced in a study of blood T cells in healthy people across ages. For the second PCR, which ran for about 7 to 12 cycles, a sample-barcoded 5' primer and a J-beta primer mix were used. TCRdb itself ran the 5' RACE reads through MiXCR, one entry per CDR3 protein. The table lists roughly 1.6 million distinct CDR3 sequences, roughly 30% of them singletons. The specimen sequenced was blood. The receptor source for this set is a woman aged 25 to 39 in good health.

In this sample, this clonotype turned up a few times. V usage is TRBV12-3 or TRBV12-4 and J usage is TRBJ2-3; 7 bases agree with TRBD2. This CDR3 region has 16 residues. The trim removed 6 bases at V and 2 bases at J, leaving 11 bases unmatched. DNA of the CDR3: TGTGCCAGCAGCCCTAGGGCTAGCGGTTACACAGATACGCAGTATTTT. Translating gives CASSPRASGYTDTQYF.

The chain employs TRBV7-6 and TRBJ2-7; D is uncertain. V was shortened by 4 bases and J by 6 bases, with 13 bases between the two germline ends. The CDR3 runs to 13 residues. Per the germline V gene, CDR1 is SGHVS and CDR2 is FNYEAQ. This chain's CDR3 is CASSSLLGREQYF. The CDR3 DNA is TGTGCCAGCAGCTCCCTCCTTGGACGCGAGCAGTACTTC.

As regards this clonotype: One base away lies a much larger clone, so this may be a sequencing read error. J is TRBJ2-3 and V is TRBV5-1; TRBD2 is a possible D gene (5 bases). Germline loops: CDR1 SGHRS, CDR2 YFSETQ. The CDR3 contains 13 residues. The V end was cut by 4 bases, the J end by 4 bases, with 10 bases between. This CDR3 is CASSLDYADTQYF. DNA of the CDR3: TGCGCCAGCAGCCTAGACTACGCAGATACGCAGTATTTT.

In DNA form, the CDR3 reads TGTGCCACCAGCCGACTAGCGGGAGGAGGAAATGAGCAGTTCTTC. This codes for CATSRLAGGGNEQFF. This chain connects TRBV15 to TRBJ2-1; 13 bases align to TRBD2. The length of the CDR3 is 15 residues. V lost 5 bases and J lost 7; bases outside the gene matches: 5. The germline CDR1 and CDR2 sequences are LNHNV and YYDKDF (reference sequence).

A word on this clonotype: The junction and the germline gene differ at one end; a read error may be behind it. The V and J genes are TRBV20-1 and TRBJ2-2; TRBD2 matches 7 bases. The CDR3 is made up of 15 amino acids. Germline V gene lookup returns CDR1 DFQATT and CDR2 SNEGSKA (reference sequence). The CDR3 DNA reads as TGCAGTGCTTACCCGGGGGGATTGAACACCGGGGAGTTGTTTTTT. Encoded protein: CSAYPGGLNTGELFF.

V is TRBV11-2 and J is TRBJ2-7, with 12 nucleotides matching TRBD2. CDR1 is SGHAT and CDR2 is FQNNGV in the germline V gene. The CDR3 sequence is 15 residues long. V shed 6 bases and J 4 bases; nucleotides not matched to a gene: 7. CDR3 sequence: CASRTLAGGSYEQYF. In DNA, the CDR3 is TGTGCCAGCAGAACCCTAGCGGGAGGGTCGTACGAGCAGTACTTC.

The chain uses TRBV28 and TRBJ2-5, with D possibly TRBD1 on 5 matching bases. The DNA end favors TRBJ2-7, so the J call may be wrong. Germline assignment: CDR1 MDHEN and CDR2 SYDVKM. The CDR3 is 17 amino acids. CDR3 DNA sequence: TGTGCCAGCAGACGACAGATCCGGGCCCCCCGTTCCCACGAGCAGTACTTC. This codes for CASRRQIRAPRSHEQYF.

The chain links TRBV12-3 or TRBV12-4 to TRBJ1-2; 11 nucleotides match TRBD1. The CDR3 runs 16 residues. Trimming removed 6 bases from V and 4 bases from J; junction bases left unmatched: 10. The CDR3 loop is CASSGQGASSGYGYTF. CDR3 coding DNA: TGTGCCAGCAGCGGACAGGGGGCCAGTTCAGGCTATGGCTACACCTTC.

The table lists this clonotype with many counts. The CDR3 DNA sequence: TGCAGCGTCCGGGACACCCTAAAAAGTAAAAACATTCAGTACTTC. Protein product: CSVRDTLKSKNIQYF. This rearrangement joins TRBV29-1 to TRBJ2-4, with a possible D match to TRBD1 (6 bases). The CDR3 extends over 15 amino acids. The germline V gene has CDR1 SQVTM and CDR2 ANQGSEA. V lost 6 bases to trimming and J lost 4 bases, with 19 bases between them.

This clonotype was seen a single time. The rearrangement links TRBV6-1 to TRBJ2-7; TRBD2 matches at 10 bases. There are 14 residues in the CDR3. The germline gives CDR1 MNHNS, CDR2 SASEGT. Trimming cost V 2 bases and J 3 bases; bases outside gene matches: 1. CDR3 region: CASSETSGIYEQYF. The CDR3 coding sequence is TGTGCCAGCAGTGAAACTAGCGGGATCTACGAGCAGTACTTC.

The rearrangement links TRBV15 to TRBJ1-1; D is uncertain. V shed 5 bases and J shed 8 bases, with 15 bases lying between them. This CDR3 spans 13 amino acids. Germline V gives CDR1 LNHNV, CDR2 YYDKDF (reference sequence). The CDR3 here is CATSASKGGEAFF. CDR3 nucleotide sequence: TGTGCCACCAGCGCAAGCAAGGGAGGGGAAGCTTTCTTT.

This clonotype was found many times. The genes are TRBV7-2 and TRBJ2-3; possibly TRBD1 for D (5 bases). The CDR3 runs 16 residues. The germline CDR1 and CDR2 sequences are SGHTA and FQGNSA. With 4 bases removed from V and 0 bases from J, the gap between germline ends came to 14 bases. This chain's CDR3 is CASSSGYGASTDTQYF. The CDR3 bases are TGTGCCAGCAGCTCCGGATATGGGGCTAGCACAGATACGCAGTATTTT.

Details on this clonotype: A much larger clone differs by one base, so this may be a read error. The gene calls are TRBV12-3 or TRBV12-4 and TRBJ2-3, with D possibly TRBD1 on 7 matching bases. The CDR3 is 16 residues long. Trimming left V 3 bases short and J 8 bases short, with 21 bases between. The CDR3 DNA follows: TGTGCCAGCAGTTTCCCCGGGACAGAAATGGGAGGTACGCAGTATTTT. It is translated as CASSFPGTEMGGTQYF.

The chain couples TRBV6-2 or TRBV6-3 to TRBJ1-5; D is perhaps TRBD1 (5 bases). CDR3 length equals 14 residues. V lost 4 bases, J lost 3 bases, and 10 bases lay in between. The germline gives CDR1 MNHEY, CDR2 SVGEGT. CDR3 nucleotide sequence: TGTGCCAGCAGTTGGGACGGGGCCAATCAGCCCCAGCATTTT. Translation: CASSWDGANQPQHF.

The V call is TRBV20-1, the J call TRBJ2-1; 11 bases fit TRBD2. V lost 6 bases to trimming and J lost 7 bases; unmatched junction nucleotides: 11. Germline-derived CDR1 and CDR2 are DFQATT and SNEGSKA (reference sequence). This CDR3 contains 15 residues. The CDR3: CSAAILAGGLNEQFF. The CDR3 DNA sequence: TGCAGTGCCGCCATTCTAGCGGGGGGATTAAATGAGCAGTTCTTC.

The chain joins TRBV7-8 to TRBJ2-1; TRBD1 matches 9 bases. Germline V gives CDR1 SGHVS, CDR2 FQNEAQ. The CDR3 sequence is 19 residues long. The trim removed 4 bases at V and 10 bases at J, leaving 23 bases unmatched. The DNA for the CDR3 is TGTGCCAGCAGCTCTCCTCGGACAGGGGAATCATACGGGACCGGCGAGCAGTTCTTC. This gives the protein CASSSPRTGESYGTGEQFF.

The chain employs TRBV7-8 and TRBJ2-3; a weak D match, TRBD1 (5 bases). V shed 2 bases and J shed 5 bases, with 14 bases lying between them. The CDR3 spans 15 residues. The V gene's germline CDR1 is SGHVS and CDR2 FQNEAQ. The CDR3 region has the DNA TGTGCCAGCAGCTTAAGGTCAGGGATTTTAGATACGCAGTATTTT. It is translated as CASSLRSGILDTQYF.

This clonotype occurred a few times. This chain links TRBV15 with TRBJ2-7; 8 nucleotides match TRBD1. The CDR3 covers 17 residues. After removal of 1 base from V and 0 bases from J, the junction contained 8 bases not matched to a gene. The V gene's germline CDR1 is LNHNV and CDR2 YYDKDF (reference sequence). The CDR3 loop is CATSRATGTGSSYEQYF. CDR3 coding DNA: TGTGCCACCAGCAGAGCCACCGGGACAGGAAGCTCCTACGAGCAGTACTTC.

V is TRBV15 and J is TRBJ2-1; 7 bases match TRBD1. The CDR3 is 13 residues long. V dropped 2 bases and J dropped 12; count of bases not matched to a gene: 7. Germline V lookup: CDR1 LNHNV, CDR2 YYDKDF (reference sequence). CDR3 loop: CATSRTTGSGQFF. Written as DNA, the CDR3 is TGTGCCACCAGCAGAACGACAGGGTCAGGGCAGTTCTTC.

The rearrangement uses TRBV12-3 or TRBV12-4 and TRBJ2-7, with a tentative D call TRBD2 (5 bases). There are 14 residues in the CDR3. Deletions cut 2 bases from V and 4 bases from J, with 12 bases between. DNA for the CDR3: TGTGCCAGCAGTTTATTACTAGACGGATACGAGCAGTACTTC. It translates to CASSLLLDGYEQYF.

The chain links TRBV5-1 to TRBJ2-2; TRBD2 is a possible D gene (6 bases). The V gene's germline CDR1 is SGHRS and CDR2 YFSETQ. Trimming cost V 0 bases and J 1 base, with 10 bases left between them. This CDR3 is 16 amino acids long. CDR3 DNA: TGCGCCAGCAGCTTGGCCTCGGGGGAGAACACCGGGGAGCTGTTTTTT. Encoded protein: CASSLASGENTGELFF.

In this sample, this clonotype turned up many times. The chain is built from TRBV5-6 and TRBJ2-7; TRBD1 aligns across 9 bases. The CDR3 length is 15 residues. From germline, CDR1 is SGHDT and CDR2 YYEEEE. V lost 1 base to trimming and J lost 3 bases; unmatched junction nucleotides: 5. For the CDR3, the DNA is TGTGCCAGCAGCTTGAATGGACAGGGGTTCTACGAGCAGTACTTC. Its translation is CASSLNGQGFYEQYF.

The chain combines TRBV28 with TRBJ2-7; D unresolved. V was trimmed by 3 bases and J by 6 bases, leaving 12 bases between them. This CDR3 contains 13 residues. The germline CDR1 and CDR2 sequences are MDHEN and SYDVKM. The CDR3, as DNA: TGTGCCAGCAGTTTCCGACCTACGATCGAGCAGTACTTC. It codes for CASSFRPTIEQYF.

This clonotype has at least ten counts. The chain uses TRBV4-2 and TRBJ2-3; TRBD2 matches at 13 bases. Trimming removed 4 bases from V and 4 bases from J; junction bases left unmatched: 8. Germline V gives CDR1 LGHNA, CDR2 YNFKEQ. The CDR3 length is 17 residues. The CDR3 DNA is TGTGCCAGCAGCCCAGGACTAGCGGGGGCGCAAGCAGATACGCAGTATTTT. Translated, it gives CASSPGLAGAQADTQYF.